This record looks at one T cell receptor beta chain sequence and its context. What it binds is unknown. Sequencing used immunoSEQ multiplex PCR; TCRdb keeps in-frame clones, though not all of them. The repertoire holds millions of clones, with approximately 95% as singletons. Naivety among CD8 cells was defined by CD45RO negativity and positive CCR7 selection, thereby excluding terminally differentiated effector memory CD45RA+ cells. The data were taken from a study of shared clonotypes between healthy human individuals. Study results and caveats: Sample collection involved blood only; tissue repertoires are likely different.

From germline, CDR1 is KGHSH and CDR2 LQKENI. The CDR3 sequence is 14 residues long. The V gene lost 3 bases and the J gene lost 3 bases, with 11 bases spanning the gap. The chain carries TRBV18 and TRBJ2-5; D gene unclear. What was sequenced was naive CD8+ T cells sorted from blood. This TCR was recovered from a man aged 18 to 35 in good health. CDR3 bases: TGTGCCAGCTCACCCCCCAACATAGAAGAGACCCAGTACTTC. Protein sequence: CASSPPNIEETQYF.